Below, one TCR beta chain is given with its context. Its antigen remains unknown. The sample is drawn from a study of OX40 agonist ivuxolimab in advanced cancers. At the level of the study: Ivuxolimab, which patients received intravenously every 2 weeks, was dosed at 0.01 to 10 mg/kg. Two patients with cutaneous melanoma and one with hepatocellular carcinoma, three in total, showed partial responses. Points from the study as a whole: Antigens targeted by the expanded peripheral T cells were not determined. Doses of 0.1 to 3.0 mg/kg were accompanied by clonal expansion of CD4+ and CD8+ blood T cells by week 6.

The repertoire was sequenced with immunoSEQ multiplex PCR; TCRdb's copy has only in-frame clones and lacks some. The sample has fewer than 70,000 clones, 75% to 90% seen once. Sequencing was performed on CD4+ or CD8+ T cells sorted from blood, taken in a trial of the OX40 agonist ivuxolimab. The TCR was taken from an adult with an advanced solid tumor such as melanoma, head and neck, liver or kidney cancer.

The CDR3 DNA is TGTGCCAGCAGTTTATCGGGCAGACCCAACACTGAAGCTTTCTTT. It encodes CASSLSGRPNTEAFF. The chain carries TRBV27 and TRBJ1-1; D gene unclear. The CDR3 extends over 15 amino acids. With 0 bases removed from V and 2 bases from J, the gap between germline ends came to 10 bases. Germline V lookup: CDR1 MNHEY, CDR2 SMNVEV (reference sequence).